This entry lists 3 T cell receptor beta chains sequenced from one sample in a study of PD-1 blockade in classical Hodgkin lymphoma. Each patient experienced a relapse that followed autologous stem cell transplantation, and brentuximab vedotin exposure varied. Sequenced by immunoSEQ multiplex PCR; TCRdb stores in-frame clones only, minus some. The sample lists approximately 27,000 clones; roughly three quarters were seen once. Sequencing used peripheral blood mononuclear cells (PBMCs), obtained before the second cycle of nivolumab. The receptors come from a human donor with classical Hodgkin lymphoma.

The chain combines TRBV11-2 with TRBJ2-6; D is perhaps TRBD1 (6 bases). V was clipped by 3 bases and J by 4 bases, with 16 bases between them. Germline V gives CDR1 SGHAT, CDR2 FQNNGV. The CDR3 spans 17 residues. CDR3 amino acids: CASSLETGPLGANVLTF. CDR3 nucleotide sequence: TGTGCCAGCAGCTTGGAAACAGGGCCCTTAGGGGCCAACGTCCTGACTTTC.

The rearrangement uses TRBV4-1 and TRBJ1-5, with a possible D match to TRBD1 (5 bases). The V gene lost 1 base and the J gene lost 7 bases, with 11 bases spanning the gap. Germline V gene data show CDR1 as MGHRA and CDR2 as YSYEKL. There are 14 residues in the CDR3. The CDR3 spells CASSQGQSNQPQHF. CDR3 nucleotides: TGCGCCAGCAGCCAAGGACAGTCCAACCAGCCCCAGCATTTT.

This rearrangement joins TRBV5-5 to TRBJ2-5; 11 bases agree with TRBD1. The V and J ends lost 3 bases and 5 bases, in that order; junction bases with no gene match: 9. The length of the CDR3 is 16 residues. Germline V gene sequence: CDR1 SGHKS, CDR2 YYEKEE (reference sequence). The CDR3 DNA follows: TGTGCCAGCAGCTGGACAGGGGGCCACCCGGGCGAGACCCAGTACTTC. Translation: CASSWTGGHPGETQYF. Complete variable domain (other parts from reference TRBV5-5 and TRBJ2-5): DAGVTQSPTHLIKTRGQQVTLRCSPISGHKSVSWYQQVLGQGPQFIFQYYEKEERGRGNFPDRFSARQFPNYSSELNVNALLLGDSALYLCASSWTGGHPGETQYFGPGTRLLVL.